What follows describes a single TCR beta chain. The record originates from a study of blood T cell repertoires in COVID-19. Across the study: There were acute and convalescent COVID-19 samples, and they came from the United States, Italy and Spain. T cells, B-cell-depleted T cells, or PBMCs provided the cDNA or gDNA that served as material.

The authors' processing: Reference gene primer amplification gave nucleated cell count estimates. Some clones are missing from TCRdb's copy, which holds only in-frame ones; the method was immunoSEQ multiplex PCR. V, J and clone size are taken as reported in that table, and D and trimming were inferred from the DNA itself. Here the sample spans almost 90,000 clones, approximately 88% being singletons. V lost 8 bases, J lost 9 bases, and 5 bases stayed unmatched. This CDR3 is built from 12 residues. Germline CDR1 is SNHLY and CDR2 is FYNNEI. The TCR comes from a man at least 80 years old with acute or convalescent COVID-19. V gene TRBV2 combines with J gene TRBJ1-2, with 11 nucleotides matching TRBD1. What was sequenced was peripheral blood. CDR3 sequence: CASGGTGGSYTF. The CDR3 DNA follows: TGTGCCAGCGGAGGGACAGGGGGGAGCTACACCTTC.